Listed below are T cell receptor beta chains from one sample, sequenced in a study of blood T cell repertoires in COVID-19. TCRdb keeps only in-frame clones here, not all; method: immunoSEQ multiplex PCR. Seen here are about 230,000 clones, roughly 85% observed once, and the top ten hold more than 0.75%. The source material was peripheral blood. The receptors here all came from a man aged 40-55 years with acute or convalescent COVID-19. The CDR3 runs from the conserved cysteine through the conserved F or W. The order of the fields is clone size, V gene, D gene, J gene, CDR3 protein, CDR3 DNA. A D gene is named only where the DNA matches it firmly. Expanded clones get a size class; other rows say once, few or many, or leave the size out.

>-|TRBV5-5|TRBD1|TRBJ2-5
CASSYRRDRQETQYF
TGTGCCAGCAGCTACCGCCGGGACAGACAAGAGACCCAGTACTTC
>-|TRBV6-6|TRBD1|TRBJ1-1
CASNRGNTEAFF
TGTGCCAGTAACAGGGGGAACACTGAAGCTTTCTTT
>few|TRBV5-4|TRBD1|TRBJ1-4
CASSTTGQGNEKLFF
TGTGCCAGCAGCACGACGGGACAGGGTAATGAAAAACTGTTTTTT
>few|TRBV7-2|TRBD2|TRBJ2-1
CASSRGGYNEQFF
TGTGCCAGCAGCCGGGGGGGTTACAATGAGCAGTTCTTC
>few|TRBV27|TRBD1|TRBJ1-2
CASRLGQTPYGYTF
TGTGCCAGCAGACTGGGACAGACCCCCTATGGCTACACCTTC
>-|TRBV3-1/TRBV3-2|TRBD2|TRBJ2-3
CASSLSGGGLDTQYF
TGTGCCAGCAGCCTTAGCGGGGGGGGCCTAGATACGCAGTATTTT
>once|TRBV6-5|TRBD1|TRBJ1-5
CASSLPGQGNQPQHF
TGTGCCAGCAGCCTACCGGGACAGGGGAATCAGCCCCAGCATTTT
>-|TRBV19|-|TRBJ1-1
CASSTTGSNTEAFF
TGTGCCAGTAGCACGACAGGTTCGAACACTGAAGCTTTCTTT
>-|TRBV3-1/TRBV3-2|TRBD1|TRBJ1-2
CASSHTGGVNYGYTF
TGTGCCAGCAGCCACACAGGGGGCGTTAACTATGGCTACACCTTC
>once|TRBV7-6|TRBD1|TRBJ1-5
CASSPGAGGNQPQHF
TGTGCCAGCAGCCCGGGGGCAGGGGGGAATCAGCCCCAGCATTTT
>-|TRBV15|-|TRBJ2-6
CATSRDKYGGANVLTF
TGTGCCACCAGCAGAGATAAGTACGGTGGGGCCAACGTCCTGACTTTC
>-|TRBV9|-|TRBJ1-5
CASSEGGNQPQHF
TGTGCCAGCAGCGAGGGGGGCAATCAGCCCCAGCATTTT
>-|TRBV7-6|-|TRBJ2-5
CASSLRRVRETQYF
TGTGCCAGCAGCTTACGGAGGGTTCGGGAGACCCAGTACTTC
>-|TRBV15|-|TRBJ1-1
CATSLKQGMTEAFF
TGTGCCACCAGCCTAAAGCAGGGTATGACTGAAGCTTTCTTT
>-|TRBV13|-|TRBJ2-3
CASSLGNPSGDTQYF
TGTGCCAGCAGCTTAGGGAACCCGTCAGGAGATACGCAGTATTTT
>-|TRBV5-1|TRBD1|TRBJ1-2
CASSLEAGGRFGYTF
TGCGCCAGCAGCTTGGAAGCAGGGGGAAGATTTGGCTACACCTTC